A single sample is the source of the 30 T cell receptor beta chains below, sequenced in a study of metastatic and nonmetastatic thyroid tumors. Patients were all untreated before their thyroid surgery. TCRdb re-analyzed the PCR reads using MiXCR. Of over 50,000 clones listed, more than 25% are singletons. The sequencing input was blood. The receptors were sampled from a female donor with papillary thyroid cancer or a benign thyroid nodule (not recorded which). Some clones in this sample may be carry-over from other donors' samples.

The V call is TRBV11-2, the J call TRBJ2-2; 7 bases map to TRBD2. Germline loops: CDR1 SGHAT, CDR2 FQNNGV. The CDR3 is 16 residues long. V was pared by 6 bases and J by 6 bases, with 13 bases of the junction left unmatched. CDR3 residues: CASRSMGLGRAGELFF. CDR3 DNA sequence: TGTGCCAGCAGGTCGATGGGACTGGGGAGGGCCGGGGAGCTGTTTTTT.

By sample fraction, this clone is medium-sized. V usage is TRBV6-1 and J usage is TRBJ1-1, with D tentatively TRBD1 (6 bases). Trimming removed 8 bases from V and 3 bases from J, with 10 bases in between. The CDR3 is 12 amino acids. Germline lookup yields CDR1 MNHNS and CDR2 SASEGT. The CDR3 spells CASRRGDTEAFF. CDR3 nucleotides: TGTGCCAGCCGAAGGGGGGACACTGAAGCTTTCTTT.

This clone was detected a few times. The gene calls are TRBV28 and TRBJ2-2; no clear D. CDR3 size: 13 residues. Germline lookup yields CDR1 MDHEN and CDR2 SYDVKM. Trimming took 2 bases from V and 7 from J, leaving 8 bases between them. CDR3 protein: CASSLLVLGELFF. CDR3 nucleotides: TGTGCCAGCAGTTTACTAGTACTCGGGGAGCTGTTTTTT.

This clone was seen a handful of times. V gene TRBV10-1 combines with J gene TRBJ2-5; TRBD2 aligns across 10 bases. The germline gives CDR1 WNHNN, CDR2 SYGVQD (reference sequence). V was pared by 3 bases and J by 4 bases, with 5 bases of the junction left unmatched. The CDR3 covers 15 residues. The CDR3 reads CASSDQLAGRETQYF. The CDR3 DNA reads TGCGCCAGCAGTGACCAACTAGCGGGACGAGAGACCCAGTACTTC.

V usage is TRBV11-2 and J usage is TRBJ2-7, with TRBD1 matching 7 bases. The V gene's germline CDR1 is SGHAT and CDR2 FQNNGV. The CDR3 consists of 15 residues. V lost 6 bases and J lost 5; bases outside the gene matches: 13. CDR3 region: CASRPTYRGVNEQYF. As DNA, the CDR3 is TGTGCCAGCAGGCCCACGTACAGGGGAGTTAACGAGCAGTACTTC.

This clone was counted only a few times. The gene calls are TRBV28 and TRBJ1-6; 8 bases line up with TRBD1. Germline loops: CDR1 MDHEN, CDR2 SYDVKM. The CDR3 sequence is 14 residues long. V was pared by 7 bases and J by 11 bases, with 10 bases of the junction left unmatched. The CDR3: CASKGAGGVPPLHF. The CDR3 bases are TGTGCCAGCAAAGGGGCAGGGGGCGTGCCACCCCTCCACTTT.

In this sample, this clone turned up many times. V and J are TRBV6-4 and TRBJ2-3; D unclear. Between the trimmed V and J ends, which lost 10 bases and 0 bases, there was a span of 11 bases. The CDR3 loop spans 13 amino acids. Germline values: CDR1 MRHNA, CDR2 SNTAGT. CDR3 region: CATKGTSTDTQYF. The CDR3 DNA follows: TGTGCCACCAAGGGAACTAGCACAGATACGCAGTATTTT.

This clone was picked up a small number of times. V gene TRBV28 combines with J gene TRBJ1-2, with 8 positions matching TRBD1. The CDR3 runs 14 residues. The ends lost 6 bases at V and 6 bases at J; junction bases unmatched: 9. The germline V gene has CDR1 MDHEN and CDR2 SYDVKM. CDR3: CASSRRVTGDGYTF. The CDR3 DNA is TGTGCCAGCAGCAGACGTGTGACAGGGGATGGCTACACCTTC.

The chain recombines TRBV6-2 or TRBV6-3 with TRBJ2-1; TRBD2 aligns across 13 bases. CDR3 size: 16 residues. V trimming: 5 bases; J trimming: 5 bases; junction bases outside the gene matches: 6. Germline values: CDR1 MNHEY, CDR2 SVGEGT. This CDR3 reads CASSKTSGRSNNEQFF. CDR3 bases: TGTGCCAGCAGTAAGACTAGCGGGAGGAGTAACAATGAGCAGTTCTTC.

The genes are TRBV7-6 and TRBJ2-7, with 7 bases fitting TRBD1. Per the germline V gene, CDR1 is SGHVS and CDR2 is FNYEAQ. This CDR3 is 13 amino acids long. V shed 8 bases, J shed 1 base, and the junction held 5 bases outside the gene matches. CDR3 protein: CASGGQPSYEQYF. The CDR3 nucleotides are TGTGCCAGCGGGGGACAGCCGTCCTACGAGCAGTACTTC.

J is TRBJ2-5 and V is TRBV5-5; TRBD2 matches 8 bases. V dropped 6 bases and J dropped 3; count of bases not matched to a gene: 7. Germline loops: CDR1 SGHKS, CDR2 YYEKEE (reference sequence). This CDR3 is built from 14 residues. The DNA for the CDR3 is TGTGCCAGCACCCGTGGAGCGGGAGAAGAGACCCAGTACTTC. Protein product: CASTRGAGEETQYF.

This clone was detected only a few times. This chain links TRBV6-2 or TRBV6-3 with TRBJ1-1; no clear D gene. CDR1 and CDR2 from the germline V gene are MNHEY and SVGEGT. V was cut by 0 bases and J by 1 base, with 9 bases left in between. This CDR3 is 15 amino acids long. As DNA, the CDR3 is TGTGCCAGCAGTTACTCCCAAATACCGAACACTGAAGCTTTCTTT. Its translation: CASSYSQIPNTEAFF.

CDR3 sequence: CASSSTNYGYTF. Here the CDR3 DNA reads TGTGCCAGCAGCTCTACTAACTATGGCTACACCTTC. This chain joins TRBV7-9 and TRBJ1-2; D unclear. Germline loops: CDR1 SEHNR, CDR2 FQNEAQ (reference sequence). The CDR3 is 12 residues long. Between the trimmed V and J ends, which lost 4 bases and 0 bases, there was a span of 3 bases. Filled out from reference TRBV7-9 and TRBJ1-2, the complete variable domain reads DTGVSQNPRHKITKRGQNVTFRCDPISEHNRLYWYRQTLGQGPEFLTYFQNEAQLEKSRLLSDRFSAERPKGSFSTLEIQRTEQGDSAMYLCASSSTNYGYTFGSGTRLTVV.

The J gene is TRBJ2-7, the V gene TRBV20-1, with TRBD1 identical over 7 bases. The CDR3 contains 15 residues. With 0 bases clipped from V and 1 base from J, the junction kept 6 bases outside the gene matches. Germline CDR1 reads DFQATT; CDR2 reads SNEGSKA (reference sequence). The CDR3 loop is CSARDRNRGSYEQYF. The DNA for the CDR3 is TGCAGTGCTAGAGATCGGAACAGGGGATCCTACGAGCAGTACTTC.

The table lists this clone with many counts. The genes are TRBV12-3 or TRBV12-4 and TRBJ2-7; 7 bases map to TRBD1. V lost 3 bases and J lost 4; bases outside the gene matches: 9. The CDR3 has 15 residues. Here the CDR3 reads CASSFRQGLWYEQYF. In nucleotides, the CDR3 is TGTGCCAGCAGTTTTAGACAGGGTCTATGGTACGAGCAGTACTTC.

In this sample, this clone is medium-sized. The J gene is TRBJ1-1, the V gene TRBV19; TRBD1 might be the D (6 bases). The V gene's germline CDR1 is LNHDA and CDR2 SQIVND (reference sequence). V was pared by 5 bases and J by 8 bases, with 18 bases between. There are 14 residues in the CDR3. CDR3 nucleotides: TGTGCCAGTAGTGTACGGGACATCGGAGCCGAAGCTTTCTTT. Residues: CASSVRDIGAEAFF.

The chain is built from TRBV7-9 and TRBJ2-3; possibly TRBD2 for D (5 bases). V lost 5 bases and J 3 bases, leaving 12 bases between the germline ends. CDR3 length: 14 residues. Germline V gene sequence: CDR1 SEHNR, CDR2 FQNEAQ (reference sequence). Here the CDR3 DNA reads TGTGCCAGCAGCCCCAGCGGAGGTACAGATACGCAGTATTTT. Encoded protein: CASSPSGGTDTQYF.

The chain employs TRBV18 and TRBJ2-7, with 8 positions matching TRBD1. The CDR3 contains 14 residues. V was clipped by 3 bases and J by 5 bases; unmatched bases: 6. CDR1 KGHSH and CDR2 LQKENI come from the germline V gene. The CDR3, as DNA: TGTGCCAGCTCACCCAACGGACAGGGTAACGAGCAGTACTTC. Its protein is CASSPNGQGNEQYF.

The DNA for the CDR3 is TGTGCCAGCAGGGGGGGTCTGGAGGGAAAGGGCACAGATACGCAGTATTTT. This encodes CASRGGLEGKGTDTQYF. This rearrangement joins TRBV2 to TRBJ2-3; tentatively, D is TRBD2 (6 bases). Trimming pared 6 bases from V and 1 base from J, leaving 20 bases between. Germline CDR1 reads SNHLY; CDR2 reads FYNNEI. CDR3 length: 17 amino acids.

This clone has only a few counts. CDR3 nucleotides: TGTGCCACCACGACTAGCGGGAACACCGGGGAGCTGTTTTTT. Protein product: CATTTSGNTGELFF. The chain carries TRBV15 and TRBJ2-2; 9 nucleotides match TRBD2. Germline CDR1 LNHNV, CDR2 YYDKDF (reference sequence). J gave up 1 base and V 7 bases, and 1 base lay outside the gene matches. The length of the CDR3 is 14 residues.

The CDR3 here is CASSLTSGSYEQYF. In DNA, the CDR3 is TGTGCCAGCAGTTTGACTAGCGGGAGCTACGAGCAGTACTTC. The rearrangement uses TRBV27 and TRBJ2-7, with 12 positions matching TRBD2. This CDR3 region has 14 residues. The germline CDR1 and CDR2 sequences are MNHEY and SMNVEV (reference sequence). The ends lost 3 bases at V and 3 bases at J; junction bases unmatched: 0.

This clone was seen more than once but under ten times. The rearrangement links TRBV6-2 or TRBV6-3 to TRBJ2-3; D uncertain. Trimming pared 4 bases from V and 4 bases from J, leaving 15 bases between. This CDR3 contains 15 residues. Germline CDR1 and CDR2: MNHEY and SVGEGT. CDR3 in DNA: TGTGCCAGCAGTTCAGCGAGAGATGGACCAGATACGCAGTATTTT. It specifies CASSSARDGPDTQYF.

This clone was seen a handful of times. The rearrangement joins TRBV6-1 to TRBJ2-1; 13 bases map to TRBD2. V lost 5 bases, J lost 7 bases, and 8 bases stayed unmatched. The CDR3 covers 16 residues. CDR1 MNHNS and CDR2 SASEGT come from the germline V gene. CDR3 region: CASSRTGTSGVNEQFF. The DNA of the CDR3 is TGTGCCAGCAGTCGCACCGGGACTAGCGGGGTGAATGAGCAGTTCTTC.

This clone is a singleton in its sample. J is TRBJ2-3 and V is TRBV20-1; D remains unclear. CDR1 and CDR2 (germline): DFQATT, SNEGSKA (reference sequence). The CDR3 runs to 12 residues. The ends were cut back, 1 base at V and 9 bases at J, with 11 bases in the middle. The CDR3 nucleotides read TGCAGTGCTAGAGCCAGTGTGGGAACGCAGTATTTT. Its translation: CSARASVGTQYF.

This chain links TRBV9 with TRBJ2-7, with TRBD2 matching over 11 bases. Trimming removed 3 bases from V and 7 bases from J; junction bases left unmatched: 6. Germline lookup yields CDR1 SGDLS and CDR2 YYNGEE. This CDR3 is built from 14 residues. CDR3 amino acids: CASSAIGTSGEQYF. Here the CDR3 DNA reads TGTGCCAGCAGCGCTATTGGGACTAGCGGTGAGCAGTACTTC.

This clone was seen only a few times. The chain employs TRBV19 and TRBJ2-1; no definite D call. This CDR3 has 13 amino acids. V lost 2 bases and J 5 bases, leaving 7 bases between the germline ends. CDR1 is LNHDA and CDR2 is SQIVND in the germline V gene (reference sequence). CDR3 sequence (DNA): TGTGCCAGTAGTATATCCGGAAACAATGAGCAGTTCTTC. Translated: CASSISGNNEQFF.

V gene TRBV20-1 combines with J gene TRBJ2-7; 12 positions match TRBD1. The J segment lost 7 bases and the V segment lost 3 bases, leaving 4 bases of the junction unmatched. From germline, CDR1 is DFQATT and CDR2 SNEGSKA (reference sequence). The CDR3 length is 13 residues. The CDR3, as DNA: TGCAGTGCTAGGGGACAGGGGGCGCGGGAGCAGTACTTC. Amino acids: CSARGQGAREQYF.

Many counts were recorded for this clone. The chain uses TRBV20-1 and TRBJ2-2; D gene unclear. The CDR3 is 15 amino acids. The V gene lost 5 bases and the J gene lost 5 bases, with 18 bases spanning the gap. In germline, CDR1 is DFQATT, CDR2 SNEGSKA (reference sequence). The CDR3 here is CSAFPRDFRTGELFF. The CDR3 DNA is TGCAGTGCTTTCCCCCGAGACTTTCGGACCGGGGAGCTGTTTTTT.

The chain combines TRBV24-1 with TRBJ1-1, with 8 bases identical to TRBD1. The V and J ends lost 12 bases and 3 bases, in that order; junction bases with no gene match: 8. CDR1 and CDR2 from the germline V gene are KGHDR and SFDVKD. The length of the CDR3 is 13 residues. The CDR3 nucleotides are TGTGCCGCCCAAACGACAGGGGACACTGAAGCTTTCTTT. Amino acid sequence: CAAQTTGDTEAFF.

CDR3 sequence reads: CASTPVAGEAGELFF. The DNA for the CDR3 is TGTGCCAGTACCCCCGTGGCAGGGGAGGCCGGGGAGCTGTTTTTT. V and J are TRBV19 and TRBJ2-2, with D perhaps TRBD1 or TRBD2 (6 bases each). Germline values: CDR1 LNHDA, CDR2 SQIVND (reference sequence). This CDR3 contains 15 residues. V was cut by 7 bases and J by 6 bases, with 18 bases left in between.